This TCR beta chain came from a study of long-term antiretroviral therapy in people with HIV. With survey level as its setting, the immunoSEQ assay was v3.0. Data came from immunoSEQ multiplex PCR; TCRdb stores just in-frame clones and leaves some out. This repertoire shows around 38,000 clones, around 93% found once; its top ten account for 2% to 2.5%. Post-ART PBMC samples numbered at least two per donor, and pre-ART ones at least one. Before DNA extraction, roughly 0.9-10 million cryopreserved PBMC were held in the samples. This sequence was found in a man in his thirties or forties with HIV. This specimen was unsorted PBMCs, taken around 9 years after starting antiretroviral therapy.

The CDR3 is CATGPGELFF. The CDR3 DNA is TGTGCCACGGGCCCCGGGGAGCTGTTTTTT. This rearrangement joins TRBV7-9 to TRBJ2-2; D uncertain. Germline V gene data show CDR1 as SEHNR and CDR2 as FQNEAQ (reference sequence). Trimming left V 10 bases short and J 6 bases short, with 6 bases between. The CDR3 totals 10 residues.